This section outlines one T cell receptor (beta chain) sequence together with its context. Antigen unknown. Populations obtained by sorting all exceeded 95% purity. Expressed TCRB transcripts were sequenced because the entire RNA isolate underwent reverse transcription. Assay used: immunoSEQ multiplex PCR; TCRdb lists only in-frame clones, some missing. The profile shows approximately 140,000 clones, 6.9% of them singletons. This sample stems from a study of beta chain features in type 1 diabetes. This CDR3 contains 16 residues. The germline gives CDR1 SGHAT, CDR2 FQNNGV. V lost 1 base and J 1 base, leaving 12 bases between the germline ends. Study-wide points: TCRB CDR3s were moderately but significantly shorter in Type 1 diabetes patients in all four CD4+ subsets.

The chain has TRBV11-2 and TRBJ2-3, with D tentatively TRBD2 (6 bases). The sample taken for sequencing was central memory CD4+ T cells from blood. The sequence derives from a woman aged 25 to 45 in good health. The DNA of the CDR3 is TGTGCCAGCAGCTTAGTATGGGGGGAGGGCACAGATACGCAGTATTTT. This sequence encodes CASSLVWGEGTDTQYF.